This TCR beta chain was recovered during a study of T cell responses to AZD1222 COVID-19 vaccine. The CDR3 totals 12 residues. Germline lookup yields CDR1 MNHEY and CDR2 SVGEGT. V dropped 6 bases and J dropped 5 bases, with 10 bases sitting between them. The protocol was immunoSEQ multiplex PCR, while the TCRdb copy is restricted to in-frame clones and leaves out a portion. In the table there are about 130,000 clones, around 90% of which are singletons. The source was peripheral blood, collected on day 0 of AZD1222 vaccination. The rearrangement uses TRBV6-2 or TRBV6-3 and TRBJ1-2, with no clear D. The TCR comes from an adult in good health. The CDR3 here is CASSRAEYGYTF. The CDR3 nucleotides are TGTGCCAGCAGCCGCGCCGAATATGGCTACACCTTC.